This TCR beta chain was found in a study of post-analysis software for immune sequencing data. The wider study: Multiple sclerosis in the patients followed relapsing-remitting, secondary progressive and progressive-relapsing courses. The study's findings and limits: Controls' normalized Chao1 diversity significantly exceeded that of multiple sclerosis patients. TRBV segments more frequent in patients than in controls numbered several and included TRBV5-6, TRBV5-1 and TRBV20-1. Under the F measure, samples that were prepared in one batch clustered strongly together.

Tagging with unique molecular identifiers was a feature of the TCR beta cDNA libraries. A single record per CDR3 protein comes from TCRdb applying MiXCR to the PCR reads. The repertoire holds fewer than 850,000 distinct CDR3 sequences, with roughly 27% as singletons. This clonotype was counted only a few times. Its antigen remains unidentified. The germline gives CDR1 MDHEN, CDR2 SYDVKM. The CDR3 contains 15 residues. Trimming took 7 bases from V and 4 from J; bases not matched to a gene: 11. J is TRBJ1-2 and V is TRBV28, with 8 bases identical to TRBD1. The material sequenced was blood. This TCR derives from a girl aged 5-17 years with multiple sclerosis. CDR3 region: CASTTPTGAFYGYTF. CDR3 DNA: TGTGCCAGCACCACCCCGACAGGGGCCTTCTATGGCTACACCTTC.